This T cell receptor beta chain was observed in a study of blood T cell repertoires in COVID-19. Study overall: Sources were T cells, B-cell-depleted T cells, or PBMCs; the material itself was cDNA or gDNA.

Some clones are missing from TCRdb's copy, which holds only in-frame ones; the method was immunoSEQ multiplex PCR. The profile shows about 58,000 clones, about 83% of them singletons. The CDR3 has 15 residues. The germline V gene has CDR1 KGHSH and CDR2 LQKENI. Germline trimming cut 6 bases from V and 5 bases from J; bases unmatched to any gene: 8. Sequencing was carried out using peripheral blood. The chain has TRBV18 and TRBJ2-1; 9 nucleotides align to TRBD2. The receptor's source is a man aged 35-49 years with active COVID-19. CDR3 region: CASSHLRGRDNEQFF. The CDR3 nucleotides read TGTGCCAGCTCCCACCTTCGCGGGAGGGACAATGAGCAGTTCTTC.